A selection of T cell receptor beta chains follows, all from one sample in a study of blood T cell repertoires in COVID-19. Method: immunoSEQ multiplex PCR; TCRdb's copy keeps in-frame clones and lacks some. The sample yields about 270,000 clones, around 88% seen once. The sequencing input was peripheral blood. The receptor set was obtained from a woman older than 75 with COVID-19, enrolled during active disease. The CDR3 runs from the conserved cysteine through the conserved F or W. Fields, in order: V gene, J gene, D gene, clone size, CDR3 protein, CDR3 DNA. A D gene is named only where the DNA matches it firmly. The size field is filled for only some rows; it gives once, few, many or a size class.

>TRBV30|TRBJ2-7|TRBD1|NA
CAWSQQGDEQYF
TGTGCCTGGAGTCAACAGGGGGACGAGCAGTACTTC
>TRBV6-2/TRBV6-3|TRBJ1-5|NA|NA
CASSYGRLGNQPQHF
TGTGCCAGCAGTTACGGCAGGCTTGGCAATCAGCCCCAGCATTTT
>TRBV3-1/TRBV3-2|TRBJ2-6|NA|once
CASSQEGRGPGANVLTF
TGTGCCAGCAGCCAAGAGGGCAGGGGTCCCGGGGCCAACGTCCTGACTTTC
>TRBV18|TRBJ1-2|NA|NA
CASSPQGETSNGYTF
TGTGCCAGCTCACCACAGGGGGAGACGTCGAATGGCTACACCTTC
>TRBV19|TRBJ1-1|NA|NA
CASSGVGGGGAEAFF
TGTGCCAGTAGTGGGGTAGGGGGGGGCGGCGCTGAAGCTTTCTTT
>TRBV6-6|TRBJ2-1|NA|NA
CASRDRQAGNEQFF
TGTGCCAGCAGAGATCGACAGGCAGGCAATGAGCAGTTCTTC
>TRBV13|TRBJ1-4|TRBD1|NA
CASSFSGGTNEKLFF
TGTGCCAGCAGCTTTTCAGGGGGAACTAATGAAAAACTGTTTTTT
>TRBV28|TRBJ2-4|TRBD2|NA
CASSLGGILAKNIQYF
TGTGCCAGCAGTTTGGGGGGGATACTAGCCAAAAACATTCAGTACTTC
>TRBV28|TRBJ1-1|TRBD1|NA
CASITNRGKGQAEAFF
TGTGCCAGCATTACCAACAGGGGGAAGGGTCAAGCTGAAGCTTTCTTT
>TRBV6-5|TRBJ1-1|NA|NA
CASRGVGTEALF
TGTGCCAGCAGAGGAGTTGGGACTGAAGCTCTCTTT
>TRBV28|TRBJ1-3|TRBD1|NA
CASSPYDRANTIYF
TGTGCCAGCAGTCCATACGACAGGGCAAACACCATATATTTT
>TRBV5-1|TRBJ2-3|TRBD1|NA
CASSPGTVSTDTQYF
TGCGCCAGCAGCCCGGGGACAGTTAGCACAGATACGCAGTATTTT
>TRBV5-1|TRBJ1-1|NA|few
CASREGTGNTEAFF
TGCGCCAGCAGGGAGGGAACAGGGAACACTGAAGCTTTCTTT
>TRBV7-2|TRBJ2-3|NA|once
CASSRTQDTQYF
TGTGCCAGCAGCCGCACTCAAGATACGCAGTATTTT
>TRBV7-2|TRBJ2-3|NA|NA
CASKGVGTDTQYF
TGTGCCAGCAAAGGGGTAGGCACAGATACGCAGTATTTT
>TRBV5-1|TRBJ2-7|NA|few
CASSFNRAYEQYF
TGCGCCAGCAGCTTTAACAGGGCTTACGAGCAGTACTTC
>TRBV7-2|TRBJ1-6|NA|NA
CASSPRGQKNSPLHF
TGTGCCAGCAGCCCGCGAGGACAGAAAAATTCACCCCTCCACTTT
>TRBV3-1/TRBV3-2|TRBJ2-1|TRBD2|NA
CASSQALAVGAGFF
TGTGCCAGCAGCCAAGCACTAGCGGTGGGGGCCGGGTTCTTC
>TRBV30|TRBJ2-1|TRBD1|once
CAWSRKGTGSYNEQFF
TGTGCCTGGAGTCGGAAAGGGACAGGGTCCTACAATGAGCAGTTCTTC
>TRBV6-2/TRBV6-3|TRBJ2-1|NA|NA
CASSDLIGGPYNEQFF
TGTGCCAGCAGTGACCTGATCGGGGGACCCTACAATGAGCAGTTCTTC
>TRBV5-1|TRBJ2-3|TRBD2|NA
CATSRGTSATTDTQYF
TGCGCCACCTCCCGGGGTACTAGCGCAACCACAGATACGCAGTATTTT
>TRBV5-1|TRBJ1-1|TRBD1|NA
CASSLDGGQTTEAFF
TGCGCCAGCAGCTTGGATGGGGGACAGACCACTGAAGCTTTCTTT
>TRBV5-1|TRBJ2-3|TRBD1|NA
CASSSLGDRGTDTQYF
TGCGCCAGCAGCTCCCTAGGGGACAGGGGCACAGATACGCAGTATTTT
>TRBV10-1|TRBJ2-2|NA|NA
CASSEGGKTGELFF
TGCGCCAGCAGTGAAGGGGGAAAAACCGGGGAGCTGTTTTTT
>TRBV7-2|TRBJ1-4|NA|NA
CASSAGGGGNEKLFF
TGTGCCAGCAGCGCCGGGGGGGGAGGAAATGAAAAACTGTTTTTT
>TRBV30|TRBJ1-1|NA|NA
CALLPSLGNTEAFF
TGTGCCTTACTCCCGTCGCTCGGGAACACTGAAGCTTTCTTT
>TRBV7-3|TRBJ1-1|TRBD1|few
CASSLWTGGAQNTEAFF
TGTGCCAGCAGCTTATGGACAGGGGGGGCCCAGAACACTGAAGCTTTCTTT
>TRBV18|TRBJ2-2|TRBD1|NA
CASSPLSGGKDTGELFF
TGTGCCAGCTCACCACTATCAGGGGGCAAGGACACCGGGGAGCTGTTTTTT
>TRBV7-4|TRBJ1-4|NA|NA
CASSPGCSTNEKLFF
TGTGCCAGCAGCCCCGGGTGCTCAACTAATGAAAAACTGTTTTTT
>TRBV7-2|TRBJ2-1|NA|NA
CASSLTGTYNEQFF
TGTGCCAGCAGCTTAACAGGTACCTACAATGAGCAGTTCTTC
>TRBV7-2|TRBJ2-3|TRBD1|NA
CASSLLGTENTDTQYF
TGTGCCAGCAGCTTACTCGGGACAGAAAACACAGATACGCAGTATTTT
>TRBV6-1|TRBJ1-5|TRBD1|once
CASSEGTGGNNQPQHF
TGTGCCAGCAGTGAAGGGACAGGGGGTAACAATCAGCCCCAGCATTTT
>TRBV7-2|TRBJ2-5|TRBD2|NA
CASSLGPAGGNQETQYF
TGTGCCAGCAGCTTAGGGCCAGCGGGAGGAAACCAAGAGACCCAGTACTTC
>TRBV5-6|TRBJ1-2|NA|once
CASSLTSGRNYGYTF
TGTGCCAGCAGCCTTACTTCAGGTCGTAACTATGGCTACACCTTC
>TRBV5-4|TRBJ1-1|NA|NA
CASSLGRVDTEAFF
TGTGCCAGCAGCTTGGGCCGGGTCGACACTGAAGCTTTCTTT
>TRBV3-1/TRBV3-2|TRBJ2-1|NA|NA
CASSQELGRGSEQFF
TGTGCCAGCAGCCAAGAACTGGGGCGCGGTAGTGAGCAGTTCTTC
>TRBV7-2|TRBJ2-1|NA|NA
CASSFRRGDYNEQFF
TGTGCCAGCAGCTTCCGGCGGGGCGACTACAATGAGCAGTTCTTC
>TRBV5-1|TRBJ1-3|NA|NA
CASSLDGLTNTIYF
TGCGCCAGCAGCTTGGATGGACTTACAAACACCATATATTTT
>TRBV19|TRBJ1-2|NA|once
CASSMPPLRGYTF
TGTGCCAGTAGTATGCCCCCCCTGCGGGGCTACACCTTC
>TRBV7-2|TRBJ2-1|TRBD2|once
CASSLASGGTFNEQFF
TGTGCCAGCAGCTTAGCTAGCGGGGGTACCTTCAATGAGCAGTTCTTC
>TRBV7-2|TRBJ2-1|NA|NA
CASSFHNEQFF
TGTGCCAGCAGCTTCCATAATGAGCAGTTCTTC
>TRBV7-3|TRBJ2-1|TRBD2|NA
CASSLRATSGGASSNEQFF
TGTGCCAGCAGCTTACGTGCGACTAGCGGGGGGGCTTCTAGCAATGAGCAGTTCTTC
>TRBV11-2|TRBJ2-1|TRBD2|once
CASSRQTSGGFNEQFF
TGTGCCAGCAGCCGACAGACTAGCGGGGGATTCAATGAGCAGTTCTTC
>TRBV9|TRBJ1-1|NA|NA
CASSSNLNRAVAFF
TGTGCCAGCAGCTCGAATTTAAACAGGGCAGTAGCTTTCTTT
>TRBV18|TRBJ2-2|NA|NA
CASSPYQGDTGELFF
TGTGCCAGCTCCCCGTATCAGGGTGACACCGGGGAGCTGTTTTTT
>TRBV2|TRBJ1-2|TRBD1|once
CASIRGQAYGYTF
TGTGCCAGCATAAGGGGACAGGCCTATGGCTACACCTTC